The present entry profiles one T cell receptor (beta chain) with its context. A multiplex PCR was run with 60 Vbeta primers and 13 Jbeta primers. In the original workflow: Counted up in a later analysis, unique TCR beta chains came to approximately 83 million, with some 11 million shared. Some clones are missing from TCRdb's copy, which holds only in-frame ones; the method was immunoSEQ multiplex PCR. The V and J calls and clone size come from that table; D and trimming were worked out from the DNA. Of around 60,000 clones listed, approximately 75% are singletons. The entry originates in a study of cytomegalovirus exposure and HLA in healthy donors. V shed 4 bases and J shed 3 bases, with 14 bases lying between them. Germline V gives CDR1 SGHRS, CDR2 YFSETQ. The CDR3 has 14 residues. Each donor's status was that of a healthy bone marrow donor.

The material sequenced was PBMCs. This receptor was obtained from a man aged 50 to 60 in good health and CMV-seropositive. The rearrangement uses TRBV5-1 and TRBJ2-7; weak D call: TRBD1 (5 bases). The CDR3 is CASSLQGRGYEQYF. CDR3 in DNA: TGCGCCAGCAGCCTGCAGGGCAGAGGCTACGAGCAGTACTTC.